This TCR beta chain is from a study of regulatory T cells in long-lasting Graves disease. Sample time point: persistent/refractory GD, antithyroid drugs over 5 years with positive TRAb. The authors made the TCR library using RNA they extracted from PBMCs. CDR3-region Arm-PCR and iRepertoire HTBI primers produced the TCR beta libraries. Original methodology: Across all samples, about 62 TRBV segments and about 14 TRBJ segments were identified. Via MiXCR, TCRdb re-called the multiplex PCR reads, giving one row per CDR3 protein. The authors' filters were not applied to this entry. The sample lists more than 650,000 distinct CDR3 sequences, around 30% seen once, with about 40% in the top ten. Overall study findings and caveats: Persistent Graves' patients showed less TCR diversity than newly diagnosed patients showed. Preferential use of TRBV28, TRBJ1-2 and TRBJ2-5 was seen in persistent disease.

V shed 1 base, J shed 7 bases, and the junction held 7 bases outside the gene matches. This CDR3 comprises 16 residues. Germline loops: CDR1 MNHEY, CDR2 SMNVEV (reference sequence). This clonotype occurred a few times. Its antigen is undetermined. The sample here was peripheral blood mononuclear cells (PBMCs), taken when the disease was refractory, from a patient treated with antithyroid drugs. This sequence joins TRBV27 and TRBJ1-6; 7 nucleotides agree with TRBD1. The TCR was taken from a female donor with Graves disease. DNA for the CDR3: TGTGCCAGCAGTTTATACACGACAGGGATCAATTCACCCCTCCACTTT. Amino acids: CASSLYTTGINSPLHF.